This TCR beta chain appears in the sequencing data of a study of T-cell reconstitution after alpha-beta-depleted transplantation in children. This clonotype was counted at least ten times. Its antigen is not identified. Study conclusions and caveats: It was newly produced T cells that mostly accounted for T-cell counts and diversity one year after transplant.

Unique molecular identifiers were built into the TCRbeta library. TCRdb fed the PCR reads into MiXCR, producing one record per CDR3 protein. The repertoire holds around 440,000 distinct CDR3 sequences, roughly a tenth seen once, with 2% in the top ten. This CDR3 contains 13 residues. The germline V and J ends were trimmed by 0 bases and 2 bases, with 7 bases remaining between them. Germline V gives CDR1 DFQATT, CDR2 SNEGSKA (reference sequence). This rearrangement joins TRBV20-1 to TRBJ1-1, with D uncertain. The clonotype was recovered from a child aged 2 to 10 with inherited bone marrow failure, due to receive a stem cell transplant. The sequencing here drew on PBMCs, taken before TCRalphabeta/CD19-depleted stem cell transplant. CDR3 DNA sequence: TGCAGTGCTAGAGATCGGGTAAACACTGAAGCTTTCTTT. Amino acids: CSARDRVNTEAFF.